This passage covers 31 T cell receptor beta chains from one sample sequenced in a study of blood T cells in healthy people across ages. It was with a sample-barcoded 5' primer and a J-beta primer mix that a second PCR of roughly 7 to 12 cycles was run. MiXCR, run by TCRdb on the 5' RACE reads, gives a single entry per CDR3 protein. The table shows roughly 730,000 distinct CDR3 sequences, with roughly three fifths occurring only once. Source material: blood. The receptors originated from a man aged 40-55 years in good health.

The chain uses TRBV12-3 or TRBV12-4 and TRBJ2-7, with D possibly TRBD2 on 5 matching bases. CDR3 length: 13 amino acids. Trimming removed 3 bases from V and 4 bases from J, with 10 bases in between. CDR3 sequence (DNA): TGTGCCAGCAGTTTTCGGCTAGCTTACGAGCAGTACTTC. Its translation: CASSFRLAYEQYF.

This clonotype was seen only a few times. V gene TRBV15 combines with J gene TRBJ1-2; D gene unclear. Germline V gene data show CDR1 as LNHNV and CDR2 as YYDKDF (reference sequence). The CDR3 extends over 14 amino acids. Trimming shortened V by 1 base and J by 7 bases, and 13 bases separated the two germline ends. The CDR3 sequence: CATSRVSVKLGYTF. CDR3 nucleotides: TGTGCCACCAGCAGAGTATCCGTCAAGCTTGGCTACACCTTC.

The chain joins TRBV10-3 to TRBJ2-1; D is ambiguous. The CDR3 is 12 residues long. The V end was cut by 10 bases, the J end by 8 bases, with 15 bases between. The germline V gene has CDR1 ENHRY and CDR2 SYGVKD. Written as DNA, the CDR3 is TGTGCCACCGCCGACTTTGAAGATGAGCAGTTCTTC. It codes for CATADFEDEQFF.

This clonotype was detected a few times. The V call is TRBV20-1, the J call TRBJ2-6; no clear D gene. CDR1 and CDR2 (germline): DFQATT, SNEGSKA (reference sequence). The CDR3 loop spans 17 amino acids. Trimming took off 5 bases at V and 1 base at J, with 18 bases between the two ends. The CDR3 is CSAFKINTPSGANVLTF. The CDR3 DNA reads as TGCAGTGCTTTCAAAATCAACACCCCTTCTGGGGCCAACGTCCTGACTTTC.

The chain links TRBV12-3 or TRBV12-4 to TRBJ1-5; D gene ambiguous. V shed 5 bases and J shed 10 bases, with 9 bases lying between them. The CDR3 loop spans 11 amino acids. CDR3 protein: CASSLGRPQHF. The CDR3 DNA is TGTGCCAGCAGTCTTGGACGACCCCAGCATTTT.

This sequence joins TRBV28 and TRBJ1-2; TRBD1 agrees at 12 bases. This CDR3 comprises 17 residues. Germline CDR1 is MDHEN and CDR2 is SYDVKM. J lost 6 bases, V lost 5 bases, and 13 bases had no gene match. The CDR3 region is CASSDAGTGGAGHGYTF. The CDR3 coding sequence is TGTGCCAGCAGTGATGCCGGGACAGGGGGCGCGGGTCATGGCTACACCTTC.

Of note for this clonotype: A junction end diverges from the germline sequence, so it may reflect a read error. The chain carries TRBV4-1 and TRBJ2-3; D call uncertain. The CDR3 is made up of 14 amino acids. Germline V gives CDR1 MGHRA, CDR2 YSYEKL. The CDR3 DNA follows: TGCGCCCGCAGCCAAGAGTATAGCACAGATACGCAGTATTTT. The encoded protein is CARSQEYSTDTQYF.

The chain links TRBV2 to TRBJ2-7; 9 bases are a match to TRBD2. Germline V gene lookup returns CDR1 SNHLY and CDR2 FYNNEI. J was trimmed by 4 bases and V by 3 bases; bases with no gene match: 10. The CDR3 has 16 amino acids. The CDR3 protein is CASSDSDSGSAYEQYF. CDR3 DNA sequence: TGTGCCAGCAGTGATAGTGATAGCGGGAGTGCATACGAGCAGTACTTC.

The V call is TRBV9, the J call TRBJ2-6, with TRBD2 as a possible D gene (5 bases). Germline loops: CDR1 SGDLS, CDR2 YYNGEE. The CDR3 totals 19 residues. The V gene lost 4 bases and the J gene lost 2 bases, with 22 bases spanning the gap. The CDR3 coding sequence is TGTGCCAGCAGCCAAAATCGACGGGAATCTAGCCCTGGGGCCAACGTCCTGACTTTC. Protein sequence: CASSQNRRESSPGANVLTF.

This sequence joins TRBV12-3 or TRBV12-4 and TRBJ2-6; 9 bases map to TRBD1. The V segment lost 1 base and the J segment 3 bases; nucleotides outside the gene matches: 7. There are 18 residues in the CDR3. CDR3 residues: CASSLDRTGDFGANVLTF. The CDR3 DNA reads as TGTGCCAGCAGTTTAGATAGGACAGGGGATTTTGGGGCCAACGTCCTGACTTTC.

This clonotype was found once. The rearrangement uses TRBV7-2 and TRBJ2-1; D may be TRBD2 (6 bases). The V gene's germline CDR1 is SGHTA and CDR2 FQGNSA. V was pared by 5 bases and J by 5 bases, with 19 bases between. The CDR3 sequence is 16 residues long. The CDR3 nucleotides read TGTGCCAGCAGCACCTCACTAGCCGTGATTCACAATGAGCAGTTCTTC. Residues: CASSTSLAVIHNEQFF.

V gene TRBV16 combines with J gene TRBJ1-2; no reliable D call. The CDR3 spans 12 residues. Trimming removed 8 bases at V and 10 bases at J, with 17 bases between. Germline V gives CDR1 KGHSY, CDR2 FQNENV. The CDR3 reads CASGPLGPLYTF. CDR3 DNA: TGTGCCAGCGGACCCTTAGGGCCCCTCTACACCTTC.

The rearrangement links TRBV13 to TRBJ1-4; possibly TRBD1 for D (6 bases). Germline-derived CDR1 and CDR2 are PRHDT and FYEKMQ (reference sequence). Trimming took off 5 bases at V and 6 bases at J, with 25 bases between the two ends. The CDR3 totals 18 residues. In DNA, the CDR3 is TGTGCCAGCAGCCCATCCCGGGACACTCCGCTGGCGGATGAAAAACTGTTTTTT. This encodes CASSPSRDTPLADEKLFF.

The chain has TRBV5-1 and TRBJ2-3; the match to TRBD2 covers 13 bases. V was pared by 0 bases and J by 10 bases, with 14 bases of the junction left unmatched. This CDR3 contains 18 residues. Looked up from germline, CDR1 is SGHRS and CDR2 is YFSETQ. The CDR3 nucleotides are TGCGCCAGCAGCTTGGAGACTAGCGGGGGGACCTCACAAGGGTCGCAGTATTTT. It codes for CASSLETSGGTSQGSQYF.

This chain links TRBV9 with TRBJ2-5; D unclear. This CDR3 has 13 amino acids. Deletions cut 2 bases from V and 3 bases from J, with 8 bases between. The germline V gene has CDR1 SGDLS and CDR2 YYNGEE. CDR3 sequence: CASSVAVKETQYF. The DNA of the CDR3 is TGTGCCAGCAGCGTGGCAGTTAAAGAGACCCAGTACTTC.

The genes are TRBV18 and TRBJ1-3, with D perhaps TRBD1 (5 bases). This CDR3 has 15 residues. V was pared by 6 bases and J by 0 bases, with 12 bases between. The V gene's germline CDR1 is KGHSH and CDR2 LQKENI. DNA for the CDR3: TGTGCCAGCTCGGGCGGGGGAGACTCTGGAAACACCATATATTTT. Its protein product is CASSGGGDSGNTIYF.

The CDR3 DNA reads TGCAGCGCCCGAGGAGGACAGACTAATGAAAAACTGTTTTTT. Encoded protein: CSARGGQTNEKLFF. This rearrangement joins TRBV29-1 to TRBJ1-4, with D possibly TRBD1 on 6 matching bases. The germline V and J ends were trimmed by 7 bases and 2 bases, with 14 bases remaining between them. This CDR3 is 14 amino acids long. Germline CDR1 reads SQVTM; CDR2 reads ANQGSEA.

The chain is built from TRBV12-3 or TRBV12-4 and TRBJ1-5; D gene unclear. The CDR3 loop spans 13 amino acids. Between the trimmed V and J ends, which lost 5 bases and 4 bases, there was a span of 9 bases. The DNA of the CDR3 is TGTGCCAGCAGTCGGATTCGGAATCAGCCCCAGCATTTT. Protein: CASSRIRNQPQHF.

This clonotype was seen repeatedly, ten times or more. The chain links TRBV7-8 to TRBJ2-3, with 15 nucleotides matching TRBD2. From germline, CDR1 is SGHVS and CDR2 FQNEAQ. After removal of 2 bases from V and 6 bases from J, the junction contained 3 bases not matched to a gene. The CDR3 loop spans 16 amino acids. The CDR3 region has the DNA TGTGCCAGCAGCTTACGGACTAGCGGGGGGGTGGATACGCAGTATTTT. Translation: CASSLRTSGGVDTQYF.

The rearrangement uses TRBV20-1 and TRBJ2-4; either TRBD1 or TRBD2 may supply D (5 bases each). Trimming left V 4 bases short and J 2 bases short, with 18 bases between. The CDR3 runs 16 residues. The germline V gene has CDR1 DFQATT and CDR2 SNEGSKA (reference sequence). Written as DNA, the CDR3 is TGCAGTGCTACCCGGGTCAGGGAGCGGACCAAAAACATTCAGTACTTC. Translating gives CSATRVRERTKNIQYF.

V is TRBV9 and J is TRBJ2-5; a weak D match, TRBD2 (5 bases). The CDR3 contains 14 residues. Between the trimmed V and J ends, which lost 4 bases and 5 bases, there was a span of 15 bases. Germline V gives CDR1 SGDLS, CDR2 YYNGEE. The CDR3 nucleotides read TGTGCCAGCAGCTCGCCCGGGGTCTGGGAGACCCAGTACTTC. Amino acid sequence: CASSSPGVWETQYF.

This clonotype has a handful of counts. An end of the junction does not agree with germline; a read error may underlie this. The chain couples TRBV20-1 to TRBJ2-5; 8 nucleotides align to TRBD2. The J call is doubtful: the DNA matches TRBJ2-7 better. CDR3 length: 16 residues. The germline V gene encodes CDR1 DFQATT and CDR2 SNEGSKA (reference sequence). CDR3: CSAGDDLMRLAGEQYF. DNA for the CDR3: TGCAGTGCTGGAGACGACCTAATGAGGCTAGCGGGCGAGCAGTACTTC.

This clonotype was recorded a few times. J is TRBJ2-3 and V is TRBV20-1, with TRBD1 as a possible D gene (6 bases). Trimming stripped 6 bases from V and 4 bases from J, with 11 bases between. Germline CDR1 and CDR2: DFQATT and SNEGSKA (reference sequence). This CDR3 has 12 amino acids. The CDR3 DNA reads TGCAGTGCCCCGGACAGTCCAGATACGCAGTATTTT. This gives the protein CSAPDSPDTQYF.

This chain connects TRBV27 to TRBJ2-5, with a tentative D call TRBD2 (5 bases). This CDR3 is 15 amino acids long. Germline lookup yields CDR1 MNHEY and CDR2 SMNVEV (reference sequence). V gave up 2 bases and J gave up 11 bases, with 21 bases separating them. CDR3 in DNA: TGTGCCAGCAGTTTAGCACTGGACTCCCTCAATGAGCAGTACTTC. Protein: CASSLALDSLNEQYF.

The genes are TRBV7-9 and TRBJ1-2; D not resolved. Between the trimmed V and J ends, which lost 1 base and 8 bases, there was a span of 14 bases. The CDR3 runs to 14 residues. Germline CDR1 and CDR2: SEHNR and FQNEAQ (reference sequence). The CDR3 loop is CASSLVTDPRGYTF. CDR3 sequence (DNA): TGTGCCAGCAGCTTAGTCACAGACCCTCGGGGCTACACCTTC.

Here the CDR3 DNA reads TGTGCCAGCAGCTCACTTCCTCGTGGGGACAGACAGTACTTC. This translates into CASSSLPRGDRQYF. J is TRBJ2-5 and V is TRBV7-6; 7 positions match TRBD1. CDR1 SGHVS and CDR2 FNYEAQ come from the germline V gene. This CDR3 spans 14 amino acids. V was pared by 4 bases and J by 11 bases, with 13 bases of the junction left unmatched.

This clonotype was seen a single time. The rearrangement joins TRBV11-2 to TRBJ2-1, with D perhaps assigned TRBD1 or TRBD2 (5 bases each). The V end lost 5 bases, the J end lost 9 bases, and 8 bases lay between the germline ends. From germline, CDR1 is SGHAT and CDR2 FQNNGV. CDR3 length equals 11 residues. CDR3 residues: CASSKGSEQFF. The CDR3 bases are TGTGCCAGCAGCAAGGGGAGTGAGCAGTTCTTC. The variable domain in full, with the rest retrieved from reference TRBV11-2 and TRBJ2-1, is EAGVAQSPRYKIIEKRQSVAFWCNPISGHATLYWYQQILGQGPKLLIQFQNNGVVDDSQLPKDRFSAERLKGVDSTLKIQPAKLEDSAVYLCASSKGSEQFFGPGTRLTVL.

This clonotype came up many times. This chain links TRBV7-9 with TRBJ2-5, with 8 bases identical to TRBD1. This CDR3 spans 12 amino acids. V gave up 5 bases and J gave up 4 bases; unmatched junction bases: 0. The germline V gene has CDR1 SEHNR and CDR2 FQNEAQ (reference sequence). CDR3 sequence (DNA): TGTGCCAGCAGCGGACAGGGAGAGACCCAGTACTTC. This translates into CASSGQGETQYF. Full variable domain (remainder filled in from reference TRBV7-9 and TRBJ2-5): DTGVSQNPRHKITKRGQNVTFRCDPISEHNRLYWYRQTLGQGPEFLTYFQNEAQLEKSRLLSDRFSAERPKGSFSTLEIQRTEQGDSAMYLCASSGQGETQYFGPGTRLLVL.

J is TRBJ1-2 and V is TRBV10-3; unclear D gene. The V gene lost 3 bases and the J gene lost 2 bases, with 13 bases spanning the gap. Germline CDR1 reads ENHRY; CDR2 reads SYGVKD. The CDR3 extends over 15 amino acids. In DNA form, the CDR3 reads TGTGCCATCAGTGATCGTCTCTTAGAGAACTATGGCTACACCTTC. It encodes CAISDRLLENYGYTF.

The J gene is TRBJ2-3, the V gene TRBV20-1; possibly TRBD1 for D (6 bases). This CDR3 is built from 15 residues. Trimming removed 3 bases at V and 3 bases at J, with 16 bases between. In germline, CDR1 is DFQATT, CDR2 SNEGSKA (reference sequence). CDR3: CSASGQLKETDTQYF. The CDR3 nucleotides are TGCAGTGCTAGCGGACAGCTTAAGGAAACAGATACGCAGTATTTT.

A word on this clonotype: At one end the junction does not follow the germline gene, possibly because of a read error. The chain uses TRBV25-1 and TRBJ1-2, with D unresolved. The CDR3 is made up of 15 amino acids. Per germline, CDR1 MGHDK and CDR2 SYGVNS. CDR3: CVSSEPGGLSYGYTF. The CDR3 nucleotides read TGTGTCAGCAGTGAACCAGGAGGGCTTAGCTATGGCTACACCTTC.